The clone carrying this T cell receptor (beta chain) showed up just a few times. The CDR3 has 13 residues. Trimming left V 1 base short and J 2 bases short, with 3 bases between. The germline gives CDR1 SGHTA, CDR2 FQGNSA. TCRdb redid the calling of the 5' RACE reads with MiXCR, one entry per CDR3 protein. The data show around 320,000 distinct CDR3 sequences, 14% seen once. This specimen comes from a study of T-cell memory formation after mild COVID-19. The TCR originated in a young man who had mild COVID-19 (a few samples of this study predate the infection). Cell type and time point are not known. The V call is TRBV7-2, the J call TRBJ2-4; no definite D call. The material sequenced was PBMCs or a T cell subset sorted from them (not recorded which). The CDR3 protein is CASSLVTKNIQYF. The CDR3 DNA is TGTGCCAGCAGCTTAGTAACCAAAAACATTCAGTACTTC.